A single sample gave rise to the 26 T cell receptor beta chains below, sequenced in a study of T cell responses to AZD1222 COVID-19 vaccine. Sequencing used immunoSEQ multiplex PCR; TCRdb keeps in-frame clones, though not all of them. Of roughly 120,000 clones listed, more than 70% are singletons. Sequencing was performed on peripheral blood, taken 28 days after the second AZD1222 dose. These receptors originate from an adult who received the AZD1222 COVID-19 vaccine.

This chain links TRBV6-6 with TRBJ1-4, with D unresolved. The germline V gene has CDR1 MNHNY and CDR2 SVGAGI (reference sequence). Deletions cut 6 bases from V and 5 bases from J, with 16 bases between. The CDR3 extends over 15 amino acids. CDR3 protein: CASSHVGARNEKLFF. DNA for the CDR3: TGTGCCAGCAGCCATGTGGGCGCCCGGAATGAAAAACTGTTTTTT.

The chain has TRBV27 and TRBJ2-3; D is unresolved. Trimming shortened V by 3 bases and J by 5 bases, and 18 bases separated the two germline ends. The CDR3 sequence is 16 residues long. CDR1 is MNHEY, CDR2 SMNVEV, per germline (reference sequence). This chain's CDR3 is CASSLARLSHGDTQYF. CDR3 DNA sequence: TGTGCCAGCAGTTTGGCCCGACTTAGCCACGGAGATACGCAGTATTTT.

In its sample, this clone was seen once. The chain links TRBV3-1 (or the pseudogene TRBV3-2) to TRBJ1-1; TRBD1 agrees at 9 bases. Germline V lookup: CDR1 LGHDT, CDR2 YNNKEL (reference sequence). The CDR3 totals 13 residues. The junction had 8 bases not matched to a gene; V was cut back by 5 bases and J by 10 bases. The CDR3 region is CASSSGTGKRAFF. The DNA for the CDR3 is TGTGCCAGCAGCTCCGGGACAGGGAAGAGAGCTTTCTTT.

This clone was detected a few times. J is TRBJ1-2 and V is TRBV19; the match to TRBD1 covers 12 bases. CDR3 size: 14 residues. The junction had 7 bases not matched to a gene; V was cut back by 6 bases and J by 8 bases. Per the germline V gene, CDR1 is LNHDA and CDR2 is SQIVND (reference sequence). The CDR3 protein is CASRSGQGAGGYTF. Written as DNA, the CDR3 is TGTGCCAGTAGATCGGGACAGGGGGCAGGCGGCTACACCTTC.

The chain links TRBV7-2 to TRBJ1-6, with a weak D call TRBD1 (5 bases). Germline-derived CDR1 and CDR2 are SGHTA and FQGNSA. V lost 2 bases and J lost 7, with 9 bases in between. This CDR3 contains 14 residues. CDR3 coding DNA: TGTGCCAGCAGCTTATTGCAGGGAAATTCACCCCTCCACTTT. Residues: CASSLLQGNSPLHF.

The count of this clone is one. The V gene is TRBV29-1, the J gene TRBJ1-2; TRBD1 matches at 9 bases. CDR3 length: 11 residues. V dropped 7 bases and J dropped 6; count of bases not matched to a gene: 3. The germline V gene encodes CDR1 SQVTM and CDR2 ANQGSEA. The CDR3: CSGDRVDGYTF. The CDR3 DNA follows: TGCAGCGGGGACAGGGTAGATGGCTACACCTTC.

This clone was seen once. J is TRBJ2-7 and V is TRBV27; 11 bases map to TRBD2. This CDR3 spans 14 amino acids. CDR1 and CDR2 from the germline V gene are MNHEY and SMNVEV (reference sequence). Trimming took 5 bases from V and 5 from J; bases not matched to a gene: 5. The CDR3 reads CASSPSGRIDEQYF. As DNA, the CDR3 is TGTGCCAGCAGTCCTAGCGGGAGGATCGACGAGCAGTACTTC.

This chain links TRBV19 with TRBJ1-5, with TRBD1 as a possible D gene (5 bases). The V gene's germline CDR1 is LNHDA and CDR2 SQIVND (reference sequence). The CDR3 consists of 16 residues. Trimming stripped 7 bases from V and 1 base from J, with 17 bases between. The CDR3 here is CASKVPGGESNQPQHF. The CDR3 nucleotides are TGTGCCAGTAAAGTTCCTGGGGGAGAGAGCAATCAGCCCCAGCATTTT.

A single count supports this clone. CDR3 in DNA: TGTGCCAGCGATAGCTCACCCCTCCACTTT. This codes for CASDSSPLHF. The J gene is TRBJ1-6, the V gene TRBV9; D call uncertain. From germline, CDR1 is SGDLS and CDR2 YYNGEE. The CDR3 consists of 10 residues. Trimming took 7 bases from V and 10 from J, leaving 6 bases between them.

The chain links TRBV18 to TRBJ1-6; the match to TRBD1 covers 7 bases. This CDR3 is 15 amino acids long. Trimming took 6 bases from V and 6 from J; bases not matched to a gene: 8. Germline V CDR1 and CDR2: KGHSH, LQKENI. CDR3 coding DNA: TGTGCCAGCTCGGGACAGTTAGCCGGTAATTCACCCCTCCACTTT. Translating it yields CASSGQLAGNSPLHF.

V and J are TRBV7-2 and TRBJ2-7, with a weak D call TRBD1 (5 bases). Germline loops: CDR1 SGHTA, CDR2 FQGNSA. V lost 3 bases to trimming and J lost 3 bases, with 9 bases between them. CDR3 length equals 13 residues. The CDR3 reads CASSFDRYYEQYF. In DNA form, the CDR3 reads TGTGCCAGCAGCTTTGACAGATACTACGAGCAGTACTTC.

The gene calls are TRBV6-6 and TRBJ1-6; D not certain. Germline CDR1 reads MNHNY; CDR2 reads SVGAGI (reference sequence). V was clipped by 8 bases and J by 5 bases, with 10 bases between them. This CDR3 comprises 13 residues. Here the CDR3 reads CASHRDDNSPLHF. The CDR3 DNA sequence: TGTGCCAGCCATCGGGATGATAATTCACCCCTCCACTTT.

V is TRBV5-1 and J is TRBJ1-2; 9 bases match TRBD1. Germline CDR1 is SGHRS and CDR2 is YFSETQ. This CDR3 comprises 14 residues. V lost 0 bases and J lost 8; bases outside the gene matches: 5. CDR3 in DNA: TGCGCCAGCAGCTTGGAGGGACAGGGAGGCGGCTACACCTTC. It is translated as CASSLEGQGGGYTF. The variable domain in full, with the rest retrieved from reference TRBV5-1 and TRBJ1-2, is KAGVTQTPRYLIKTRGQQVTLSCSPISGHRSVSWYQQTPGQGLQFLFEYFSETQRNKGNFPGRFSGRQFSNSRSEMNVSTLELGDSALYLCASSLEGQGGGYTFGSGTRLTVV.

This chain joins TRBV20-1 and TRBJ1-2; D not resolved. The CDR3 sequence is 14 residues long. V was clipped by 3 bases and J by 6 bases, with 17 bases between them. Germline V gives CDR1 DFQATT, CDR2 SNEGSKA (reference sequence). CDR3 loop: CSASPPVRGDGYTF. DNA of the CDR3: TGCAGTGCTAGTCCCCCGGTGCGGGGTGATGGCTACACCTTC.

The CDR3 protein is CASSPPPLGTRTKYLQETQYF. The CDR3 DNA follows: TGTGCCAGCAGCCCGCCCCCCCTAGGGACACGCACAAAATACCTACAAGAGACCCAGTACTTC. The gene calls are TRBV9 and TRBJ2-5; maybe TRBD1 (6 bases). Trimming cost V 4 bases and J 2 bases, with 33 bases left between them. The germline V gene encodes CDR1 SGDLS and CDR2 YYNGEE. The CDR3 is made up of 21 amino acids.

The genes are TRBV30 and TRBJ1-2; TRBD1 might be the D (6 bases). V gave up 0 bases and J gave up 7 bases, with 9 bases separating them. CDR1 is GTSNPN and CDR2 is SVGIG in the germline V gene (reference sequence). This CDR3 has 12 amino acids. CDR3 amino acids: CAWSVGGAGYTF. Here the CDR3 DNA reads TGTGCCTGGAGTGTAGGGGGGGCTGGCTACACCTTC.

There are a few counts of this clone. The rearrangement uses TRBV29-1 and TRBJ2-5; 7 bases are a match to TRBD2. Germline V lookup: CDR1 SQVTM, CDR2 ANQGSEA. V trimming: 7 bases; J trimming: 2 bases; junction bases outside the gene matches: 16. The CDR3 extends over 16 amino acids. The DNA of the CDR3 is TGCAGCGCCGAAGTTTTAGCGGGCGGAAATCAAGAGACCCAGTACTTC. It encodes CSAEVLAGGNQETQYF.

This chain connects TRBV5-6 to TRBJ2-5, with D uncertain. CDR1 SGHDT and CDR2 YYEEEE come from the germline V gene. Trimming removed 5 bases at V and 2 bases at J, with 19 bases between. The CDR3 extends over 16 amino acids. The CDR3 is CASSPRRAAVQETQYF. CDR3 nucleotides: TGTGCCAGCAGTCCACGCCGGGCAGCCGTTCAAGAGACCCAGTACTTC.

The rearrangement links TRBV11-2 to TRBJ1-1; D gene ambiguous. The CDR3 totals 15 residues. V was shortened by 0 bases and J by 3 bases, with 11 bases between the two germline ends. Germline loops: CDR1 SGHAT, CDR2 FQNNGV. CDR3 nucleotides: TGTGCCAGCAGCTTAGAAGGCGGGGTTGACACTGAAGCTTTCTTT. This gives the protein CASSLEGGVDTEAFF.

CDR3: CASSLDGALTTDTQYF. CDR3 in DNA: TGCGCCAGCAGCTTGGACGGAGCCTTAACCACAGATACGCAGTATTTT. This chain uses TRBV5-1 with TRBJ2-3; D is unresolved. The CDR3 extends over 16 amino acids. The V gene lost 0 bases and the J gene lost 2 bases, with 13 bases spanning the gap. Germline CDR1 reads SGHRS; CDR2 reads YFSETQ.

The chain uses TRBV6-5 and TRBJ2-5, with a weak D call TRBD1 (8 bases). This CDR3 spans 15 amino acids. Trimming pared 6 bases from V and 4 bases from J, leaving 18 bases between. Germline lookup yields CDR1 MNHEY and CDR2 SVGAGI. Here the CDR3 DNA reads TGTGCCAGCAGCGCATGGACAGGGAGGGGAGAGACCCAGTACTTC. Encoded protein: CASSAWTGRGETQYF.

The chain couples TRBV10-3 to TRBJ1-1, with D possibly TRBD1 on 6 matching bases. With 9 bases removed from V and 3 bases from J, the gap between germline ends came to 14 bases. The CDR3 is 13 amino acids. The V gene's germline CDR1 is ENHRY and CDR2 SYGVKD. The CDR3 sequence is CAIQGKTDTEAFF. The CDR3 coding sequence is TGTGCCATTCAGGGGAAAACGGACACTGAAGCTTTCTTT.

The chain is built from TRBV15 and TRBJ1-2, with 12 bases lining up with TRBD1. With V trimmed by 3 bases and J by 6 bases, 8 bases remained unmatched. Germline CDR1 is LNHNV and CDR2 is YYDKDF (reference sequence). The CDR3 sequence is 16 residues long. CDR3 loop: CATSSSPGTGGNGYTF. The CDR3 DNA follows: TGTGCCACCAGCAGCAGTCCCGGGACAGGGGGCAATGGCTACACCTTC.

V usage is TRBV18 and J usage is TRBJ1-3; TRBD1 matches at 11 bases. The CDR3 loop spans 18 amino acids. Germline V gene sequence: CDR1 KGHSH, CDR2 LQKENI. V gave up 1 base and J gave up 4 bases; unmatched junction bases: 9. The CDR3 is CASSPLSRTGGSGNTIYF. CDR3 DNA: TGTGCCAGCTCACCACTGTCCCGGACAGGGGGCTCAGGAAACACCATATATTTT.

The chain has TRBV19 and TRBJ1-5; 12 bases agree with TRBD1. Losses at the gene ends were 5 bases for V and 6 bases for J; bases not matched to a gene: 8. Germline loops: CDR1 LNHDA, CDR2 SQIVND (reference sequence). This CDR3 comprises 16 residues. The CDR3 nucleotides read TGTGCCAGTAGTGTCACGGGACAGGGGGCGAGTCAGCCCCAGCATTTT. Protein sequence: CASSVTGQGASQPQHF.

This chain connects TRBV5-1 to TRBJ2-5; D perhaps matches TRBD1 (6 bases). The CDR3 extends over 13 amino acids. Trimming took 0 bases from V and 4 from J, leaving 7 bases between them. Germline-derived CDR1 and CDR2 are SGHRS and YFSETQ. The CDR3 spells CASSLGGRETQYF. CDR3 in DNA: TGCGCCAGCAGCTTGGGGGGGCGAGAGACCCAGTACTTC.